The 31 T cell receptor beta chains below come from one sample, sequenced in a study of T cells in women clearing cervical HPV infection (dated by TCRdb to 2017 to 2018). Receptor amplification or capture employed the immunoSEQ multiplex PCR assay. TCRdb re-hosts the immuneACCESS table, in-frame sequences only. Its copies lack some clones; in the studies checked, an unresolved V gene accounts for under half of them, and the cause for the rest is not known. This sample's table lists under 25,000 clones. The ten largest clones add up to 2.5% to 3.5% of the sample. Source material: blood buffy coat. The receptors were gathered from a woman between 18 and 70 years old with a cervical HPV16 infection that either progressed to CIN3+ or cleared (not recorded which).

To note about this clone: The read gets to within 3 residues of the CDR3 end, and the germline J gene fills in the rest. This chain links TRBV30 with TRBJ2-7, with 11 bases matching TRBD2. The J segment lost 2 bases and the V segment lost 7 bases, leaving 4 bases of the junction unmatched. The CDR3 has 13 residues. The germline gives CDR1 GTSNPN, CDR2 SVGIG (reference sequence). The CDR3 bases that were read are TGTGCCTCATTTAGCGGGGGGGCCTACGAG. Its translation is CASFSGGAYE. The complete CDR3 protein is CASFSGGAYEQYF. Supplemented by reference TRBV30 and TRBJ2-7, the full variable domain reads SQTIHQWPATLVQPVGSPLSLECTVEGTSNPNLYWYRQAAGRGLQLLFYSVGIGQISSEVPQNLSASRPQDRQFILSSKKLLLSDSGFYLCASFSGGAYEQYFGPGTRLTVT.

A note on this clone: Coverage ceases 3 residues before the CDR3 finishes, and the germline J gene fills in the end. V is TRBV11-2 and J is TRBJ1-1, with D possibly matching TRBD1 (6 bases). The CDR3 has 14 amino acids. CDR1 and CDR2 from the germline V gene are SGHAT and FQNNGV. V was pared by 2 bases and J by 4 bases, with 11 bases between. CDR3 in amino acids: CASSLTGSGTEAFF. The sequenced part of the CDR3 DNA is TGTGCCAGCAGCTTAACAGGGTCAGGCACTGAA.

On this clone itself: With the read ending 3 residues before the CDR3 end, the germline J gene is used to fill in that end. The rearrangement joins TRBV20-1 to TRBJ1-2, with D possibly TRBD1 on 5 matching bases. CDR1 and CDR2 (germline): DFQATT, SNEGSKA (reference sequence). The CDR3 is made up of 13 amino acids. Trimming pared 1 base from V and 3 bases from J, leaving 9 bases between. The CDR3 reads CSARVAGHYGYTF. The part of the CDR3 DNA that was read is TGCAGTGCTAGAGTGGCAGGGCACTATGGC.

About this clone itself: The missing CDR3 end, 3 residues past where the read stops, is filled in from the germline J gene. The chain joins TRBV19 to TRBJ1-6, with D tentatively TRBD1 (5 bases). The CDR3 sequence is 15 residues long. The germline V gene has CDR1 LNHDA and CDR2 SQIVND (reference sequence). V was shortened by 1 base and J by 10 bases, with 14 bases between the two germline ends. The CDR3: CASSIGTPRGSPLHF. The CDR3 DNA, read in part, is TGTGCCAGTAGTATAGGGACACCTCGAGGCTCACCC.

Concerning this clone: The CDR3 goes on 3 residues after the read ends, and that part is filled in from the germline J gene. This chain links TRBV5-6 with TRBJ1-5, with TRBD1 as a possible D gene (6 bases). CDR3 length: 15 residues. Germline V lookup: CDR1 SGHDT, CDR2 YYEEEE. Trimming took off 4 bases at V and 7 bases at J, with 18 bases between the two ends. The CDR3 region is CASSLTMGARQPQHF. The CDR3 bases that were read are TGTGCCAGCAGCCTAACCATGGGGGCAAGACAGCCC.

A note on this clone: The read is 3 residues too short to cover the CDR3 end, so that end is filled in from the germline J gene. The chain links TRBV6-2 or TRBV6-3 to TRBJ1-2; 8 positions agree with TRBD1. Trimming at V came to 6 bases and at J to 3 bases, leaving 3 bases not matched to a gene. The CDR3 extends over 13 amino acids. Germline CDR1 and CDR2: MNHEY and SVGEGT. Incomplete CDR3 DNA: TGTGCCAGCAGACAGGACAGGGACTATGGC. Amino acid sequence: CASRQDRDYG. The CDR3 reads in full as CASRQDRDYGYTF.

The CDR3 DNA, read in part, is TGCGCCAGCAGCACCGGGACAGGCGCAGTGAACACTGAA. Protein sequence: CASSTGTGAVNTE. The entire CDR3 is CASSTGTGAVNTEAFF. V gene TRBV5-1 combines with J gene TRBJ1-1; TRBD1 agrees at 8 bases. The read ends 3 residues before the CDR3 terminus; that terminus is restored from the germline J gene. The V and J ends lost 4 bases and 0 bases, in that order; junction bases with no gene match: 8. The V gene's germline CDR1 is SGHRS and CDR2 YFSETQ. CDR3 length: 16 amino acids.

For this clone: The read comes to an end 3 residues before the CDR3 does, leaving the germline J gene to fill in the end. The chain couples TRBV20-1 to TRBJ2-5; no clear D gene. Germline CDR1 is DFQATT and CDR2 is SNEGSKA (reference sequence). Trimming cost V 3 bases and J 7 bases, with 15 bases left between them. There are 13 residues in the CDR3. The sequenced part of the CDR3 DNA is TGCAGTGCTAGTTTTGAAGGGTACGGGACC. Amino acids: CSASFEGYGT. The CDR3 in full is CSASFEGYGTQYF.

Partial CDR3 DNA: TGTGCCAGCAGCCGACGAACAGGGGACGGAGAGACC. It encodes CASSRRTGDGET. The complete CDR3 sequence is CASSRRTGDGETQYF. The chain employs TRBV6-2 or TRBV6-3 and TRBJ2-5; 7 bases align to TRBD1. Read sequence stops 3 residues before the CDR3 end, and the germline J gene provides the missing end. The ends lost 6 bases at V and 4 bases at J; junction bases unmatched: 11. Germline V gene data show CDR1 as MNHEY and CDR2 as SVGEGT. The CDR3 is 15 amino acids.

Notes on this clone: The read ends 3 residues early relative to the CDR3; the germline J gene fills the gap. The chain recombines TRBV7-8 with TRBJ1-4; a possible D gene is TRBD1 (5 bases). V shed 3 bases and J shed 4 bases, with 12 bases lying between them. The CDR3 sequence is 15 residues long. CDR1 is SGHVS, CDR2 FQNEAQ, per germline. The CDR3 reads CASSLMGGDNEKLFF. Incomplete CDR3 DNA: TGTGCCAGCAGCTTGATGGGGGGGGATAATGAAAAA. Full variable domain (remainder filled in from reference TRBV7-8 and TRBJ1-4): GAGVSQSPRYKVAKRGQDVALRCDPISGHVSLFWYQQALGQGPEFLTYFQNEAQLDKSGLPSDRFFAERPEGSVSTLKIQRTQQEDSAVYLCASSLMGGDNEKLFFGSGTQLSVL.

Concerning this clone: The observed sequence ends 3 residues before the CDR3 terminus, with the missing tail filled in from the germline J gene. The gene calls are TRBV10-1 and TRBJ2-2, with TRBD1 as a possible D gene (6 bases). Trimming cost V 6 bases and J 7 bases, with 9 bases left between them. CDR1 WNHNN and CDR2 SYGVQD come from the germline V gene (reference sequence). This CDR3 spans 12 amino acids. CDR3 region: CASRQGGGELFF. The part of the CDR3 DNA that was read is TGCGCCAGCAGACAGGGCGGCGGGGAG.

As for this clone: The read terminates 3 residues ahead of where the CDR3 ends, so the germline J gene completes it. V usage is TRBV30 and J usage is TRBJ2-5, with 13 bases identical to TRBD2. Germline assignment: CDR1 GTSNPN and CDR2 SVGIG (reference sequence). The CDR3 runs to 16 residues. V lost 2 bases, J lost 0 bases, and 3 bases stayed unmatched. CDR3 sequence: CAWSRGLAGHQETQYF. The CDR3 DNA, read in part, is TGTGCCTGGAGTCGGGGACTAGCGGGGCACCAAGAGACC. Together with reference TRBV30 and TRBJ2-5, the CDR3 gives the full variable domain: SQTIHQWPATLVQPVGSPLSLECTVEGTSNPNLYWYRQAAGRGLQLLFYSVGIGQISSEVPQNLSASRPQDRQFILSSKKLLLSDSGFYLCAWSRGLAGHQETQYFGPGTRLLVL.

In the case of this clone: The CDR3 goes on 3 residues after the read ends, and that part is filled in from the germline J gene. This chain connects TRBV5-1 to TRBJ2-3; the match to TRBD2 covers 9 bases. The CDR3 contains 17 residues. The germline gives CDR1 SGHRS, CDR2 YFSETQ. Trimming cost V 4 bases and J 2 bases; bases outside gene matches: 11. CDR3: CASSGGSGGTLTDTQYF. The DNA read from the CDR3 is TGCGCCAGCAGCGGGGGGAGCGGGGGGACTCTCACAGATACG.

As regards this clone: The observed sequence ends 3 residues before the CDR3 terminus, with the missing tail filled in from the germline J gene. The rearrangement links TRBV5-4 to TRBJ2-5, with D hard to call. CDR3 length equals 14 residues. Germline lookup yields CDR1 SGHNT and CDR2 YYREEE (reference sequence). Trimming removed 0 bases from V and 2 bases from J, with 8 bases in between. The DNA read from the CDR3 is TGTGCCAGCAGCTTGGGACAAACACAAGAGACC. It encodes CASSLGQTQET. Given in full, the CDR3 is CASSLGQTQETQYF.

With respect to this clone: Read data end 3 residues before the CDR3 end; the end is taken from the germline J gene. The chain has TRBV18 and TRBJ1-1; a weak D match, TRBD1 (6 bases). CDR3 length: 14 amino acids. Germline lookup yields CDR1 KGHSH and CDR2 LQKENI. The CDR3 region is CASSHAALRGVAFF. CDR3 DNA, as far as it was read: TGTGCCAGCTCTCACGCGGCCCTCAGGGGAGTA. Filled out from reference TRBV18 and TRBJ1-1, the complete variable domain reads NAGVMQNPRHLVRRRGQEARLRCSPMKGHSHVYWYRQLPEEGLKFMVYLQKENIIDESGMPKERFSAEFPKEGPSILRIQQVVRGDSAAYFCASSHAALRGVAFFGQGTRLTVV.

On this clone: From the germline J gene comes the end of the CDR3, since the read stops 3 residues before it. The chain joins TRBV7-8 to TRBJ1-1; TRBD1 might be the D (5 bases). There are 16 residues in the CDR3. Germline V gene data show CDR1 as SGHVS and CDR2 as FQNEAQ. The V gene lost 2 bases and the J gene lost 5 bases, with 18 bases spanning the gap. The sequenced part of the CDR3 DNA is TGTGCCAGCAGCTTAATCTTGCTGGGCGGGGGAACTGAA. This encodes CASSLILLGGGTE. The entire CDR3 reads CASSLILLGGGTEAFF.

Comment on this clone: The CDR3 end is not reached by the read, which stops 3 residues before it; the germline J gene fills it in. V usage is TRBV30 and J usage is TRBJ1-4; D may be TRBD1 (6 bases). Per germline, CDR1 GTSNPN and CDR2 SVGIG (reference sequence). This CDR3 is built from 12 residues. CDR3 in amino acids: CAWSAPQGKLFF. The CDR3 bases that were read are TGTGCCTGGAGTGCCCCGCAGGGGAAA.

On this clone: Read coverage stops 3 residues before the CDR3 terminus; the germline J gene supplies the remainder. The chain couples TRBV10-1 to TRBJ2-3; TRBD2 might be the D (5 bases). Trimming removed 6 bases at V and 2 bases at J, with 15 bases between. CDR1 is WNHNN and CDR2 is SYGVQD in the germline V gene (reference sequence). This CDR3 has 15 residues. The chain's CDR3 is CASSPRRGNTDTQYF. CDR3 DNA, as far as it was read: TGCGCCAGCAGCCCGAGACGGGGTAACACAGATACG.

In regard to this clone: Coverage ceases 3 residues before the CDR3 finishes, and the germline J gene fills in the end. The chain couples TRBV30 to TRBJ2-7; TRBD1 might be the D (5 bases). Trimming stripped 3 bases from V and 3 bases from J, with 18 bases between. The CDR3 is 15 amino acids. The V gene's germline CDR1 is GTSNPN and CDR2 SVGIG (reference sequence). CDR3 DNA (partial): TGTGCCTGGAGCGCCATGTGGGGCAACTACTACGAG. Translating it yields CAWSAMWGNYYE. The entire CDR3 protein is CAWSAMWGNYYEQYF. Supplemented by reference TRBV30 and TRBJ2-7, the full variable domain reads SQTIHQWPATLVQPVGSPLSLECTVEGTSNPNLYWYRQAAGRGLQLLFYSVGIGQISSEVPQNLSASRPQDRQFILSSKKLLLSDSGFYLCAWSAMWGNYYEQYFGPGTRLTVT.

As concerns this clone: From the germline J gene comes the end of the CDR3, since the read stops 3 residues before it. The J gene is TRBJ1-4, the V gene TRBV9, with TRBD1 matching over 9 bases. The CDR3 runs 15 residues. The germline gives CDR1 SGDLS, CDR2 YYNGEE. V was pared by 3 bases and J by 8 bases, with 8 bases of the junction left unmatched. CDR3 amino acids: CASSARTGVGEKLFF. Incomplete CDR3 DNA: TGTGCCAGCAGCGCCCGGACAGGGGTTGGGGAAAAA. Full variable domain (outside the CDR3, taken from reference TRBV9 and TRBJ1-4): DSGVTQTPKHLITATGQRVTLRCSPRSGDLSVYWYQQSLDQGLQFLIQYYNGEERAKGNILERFSAQQFPDLHSELNLSSLELGDSALYFCASSARTGVGEKLFFGSGTQLSVL.

As to this clone: The CDR3 is cut off 3 residues early in the read; its end comes from the germline J gene. The chain links TRBV20-1 to TRBJ1-2; D is unclear. Between the trimmed V and J ends, which lost 6 bases and 6 bases, there was a span of 20 bases. There are 14 residues in the CDR3. Germline CDR1 and CDR2: DFQATT and SNEGSKA (reference sequence). The CDR3 spells CSATPLVGVDGYTF. The sequenced part of the CDR3 DNA is TGCAGTGCCACCCCCCTAGTAGGCGTGGATGGC.

About this clone: Coverage ceases 3 residues before the CDR3 finishes, and the germline J gene fills in the end. The chain combines TRBV29-1 with TRBJ2-3, with 8 bases lining up with TRBD1. V shed 6 bases and J 2 bases; nucleotides not matched to a gene: 7. CDR1 is SQVTM, CDR2 ANQGSEA, per germline. The CDR3 runs to 14 residues. The CDR3 here is CSVGDRTLTDTQYF. The CDR3 bases that were read are TGCAGCGTGGGGGACAGGACCCTCACAGATACG.

A remark on this clone: The sequenced fragment ends 3 residues before the CDR3 boundary, so the rest is inferred from the germline J gene. The genes are TRBV7-2 and TRBJ1-1, with D maybe TRBD1 (6 bases). The CDR3 length is 15 residues. CDR1 is SGHTA, CDR2 FQGNSA, per germline. CDR3: CASGPGLAGAKTAFF. Incomplete CDR3 DNA: TGTGCCAGCGGCCCCGGACTAGCGGGGGCGAAGACG. The full variable domain, with the rest looked up from reference TRBV7-2 and TRBJ1-1, is GAGVSQSPSNKVTEKGKDVELRCDPISGHTALYWYRQSLGQGLEFLIYFQGNSAPDKSGLPSDRFSAERTGGSVSTLTIQRTQQEDSAVYLCASGPGLAGAKTAFFGQGTRLTVV.

Worth noting for this clone: The read finishes 3 residues shy of the CDR3 end, and the germline J gene is used to complete it. The chain links TRBV5-1 to TRBJ1-2; TRBD1 aligns across 10 bases. Germline V CDR1 and CDR2: SGHRS, YFSETQ. CDR3 length equals 14 residues. CDR3 sequence reads: CASSSTGTGDGYTF. The part of the CDR3 DNA that was read is TGCGCCAGCAGCTCTACCGGGACAGGGGACGGC.

On this clone: Read data end 3 residues before the CDR3 end; the end is taken from the germline J gene. The chain couples TRBV9 to TRBJ1-4; D is perhaps TRBD1 (5 bases). Trimming shortened V by 1 base and J by 8 bases, and 12 bases separated the two germline ends. The germline V gene encodes CDR1 SGDLS and CDR2 YYNGEE. CDR3 size: 14 residues. The CDR3 spells CASSVIGVREKLFF. CDR3 bases read: TGTGCCAGCAGCGTAATAGGGGTACGGGAAAAA.

Concerning this clone: The DNA ends 3 residues before the CDR3 does, and the rest of the CDR3 is filled in from the germline J gene. J is TRBJ2-6 and V is TRBV6-2 or TRBV6-3, with unresolved D. The V end was cut by 5 bases, the J end by 1 base, with 15 bases between. Germline CDR1 reads MNHEY; CDR2 reads SVGEGT. The CDR3 length is 17 residues. The CDR3 is CASSTSGILSGANVLTF. Partial CDR3 DNA: TGTGCCAGCAGTACCTCAGGCATCTTATCTGGGGCCAACGTC.

With regard to this clone: The read is 3 residues too short to cover the CDR3 end, so that end is filled in from the germline J gene. The chain couples TRBV20-1 to TRBJ1-2; maybe TRBD1 (6 bases). CDR1 is DFQATT and CDR2 is SNEGSKA in the germline V gene (reference sequence). Trimming pared 0 bases from V and 4 bases from J, leaving 15 bases between. This CDR3 is built from 15 residues. The covered CDR3 bases are TGCAGTGCTAGAGAGGGAGTAGGGGGTGGCTATGGC. It specifies CSAREGVGGGYG. In full, the CDR3 reads CSAREGVGGGYGYTF.

The DNA read from the CDR3 is TGCAGTGCTAAGGGGACTAGCAGATTCCAAGAGACC. It is translated as CSAKGTSRFQET. The CDR3 in its entirety is CSAKGTSRFQETQYF. The V call is TRBV20-1, the J call TRBJ2-5; TRBD2 matches at 9 bases. The read terminates 3 residues ahead of where the CDR3 ends, so the germline J gene completes it. The CDR3 has 15 residues. V was clipped by 4 bases and J by 1 base; unmatched bases: 7. CDR1 is DFQATT, CDR2 SNEGSKA, per germline (reference sequence).

As concerns this clone: The DNA ends 3 residues before the CDR3 does, and the rest of the CDR3 is filled in from the germline J gene. The chain links TRBV18 to TRBJ1-1; unclear D gene. The V and J ends lost 3 bases and 4 bases respectively, with 9 bases between them. The germline gives CDR1 KGHSH, CDR2 LQKENI. The length of the CDR3 is 13 residues. The CDR3 sequence is CASSPYEGTEAFF. The CDR3 DNA, read in part, is TGTGCCAGCTCACCTTATGAAGGCACTGAA.

Concerning this clone itself: The read halts 3 residues ahead of the CDR3 end, with the missing end drawn from the germline J gene. V and J are TRBV10-3 and TRBJ1-2; no reliable D call. Trimming shortened V by 4 bases and J by 2 bases, and 8 bases separated the two germline ends. Germline lookup yields CDR1 ENHRY and CDR2 SYGVKD. This CDR3 is 13 amino acids long. The sequenced part of the CDR3 DNA is TGTGCCATCAGTGTTCAACAGAACTATGGC. Amino acids: CAISVQQNYG. The whole CDR3 reads CAISVQQNYGYTF.

Of note for this clone: The read comes to an end 3 residues before the CDR3 does, leaving the germline J gene to fill in the end. The sample has other DNA sequences that encode this CDR3 too. The chain combines TRBV30 with TRBJ1-4, with 10 bases aligning to TRBD1. Per germline, CDR1 GTSNPN and CDR2 SVGIG (reference sequence). V shed 5 bases, J shed 6 bases, and the junction held 3 bases outside the gene matches. The CDR3 contains 13 residues. CDR3 sequence: CAWSGQGDEKLFF. CDR3 bases read: TGTGCCTGGTCCGGACAGGGGGATGAAAAA.